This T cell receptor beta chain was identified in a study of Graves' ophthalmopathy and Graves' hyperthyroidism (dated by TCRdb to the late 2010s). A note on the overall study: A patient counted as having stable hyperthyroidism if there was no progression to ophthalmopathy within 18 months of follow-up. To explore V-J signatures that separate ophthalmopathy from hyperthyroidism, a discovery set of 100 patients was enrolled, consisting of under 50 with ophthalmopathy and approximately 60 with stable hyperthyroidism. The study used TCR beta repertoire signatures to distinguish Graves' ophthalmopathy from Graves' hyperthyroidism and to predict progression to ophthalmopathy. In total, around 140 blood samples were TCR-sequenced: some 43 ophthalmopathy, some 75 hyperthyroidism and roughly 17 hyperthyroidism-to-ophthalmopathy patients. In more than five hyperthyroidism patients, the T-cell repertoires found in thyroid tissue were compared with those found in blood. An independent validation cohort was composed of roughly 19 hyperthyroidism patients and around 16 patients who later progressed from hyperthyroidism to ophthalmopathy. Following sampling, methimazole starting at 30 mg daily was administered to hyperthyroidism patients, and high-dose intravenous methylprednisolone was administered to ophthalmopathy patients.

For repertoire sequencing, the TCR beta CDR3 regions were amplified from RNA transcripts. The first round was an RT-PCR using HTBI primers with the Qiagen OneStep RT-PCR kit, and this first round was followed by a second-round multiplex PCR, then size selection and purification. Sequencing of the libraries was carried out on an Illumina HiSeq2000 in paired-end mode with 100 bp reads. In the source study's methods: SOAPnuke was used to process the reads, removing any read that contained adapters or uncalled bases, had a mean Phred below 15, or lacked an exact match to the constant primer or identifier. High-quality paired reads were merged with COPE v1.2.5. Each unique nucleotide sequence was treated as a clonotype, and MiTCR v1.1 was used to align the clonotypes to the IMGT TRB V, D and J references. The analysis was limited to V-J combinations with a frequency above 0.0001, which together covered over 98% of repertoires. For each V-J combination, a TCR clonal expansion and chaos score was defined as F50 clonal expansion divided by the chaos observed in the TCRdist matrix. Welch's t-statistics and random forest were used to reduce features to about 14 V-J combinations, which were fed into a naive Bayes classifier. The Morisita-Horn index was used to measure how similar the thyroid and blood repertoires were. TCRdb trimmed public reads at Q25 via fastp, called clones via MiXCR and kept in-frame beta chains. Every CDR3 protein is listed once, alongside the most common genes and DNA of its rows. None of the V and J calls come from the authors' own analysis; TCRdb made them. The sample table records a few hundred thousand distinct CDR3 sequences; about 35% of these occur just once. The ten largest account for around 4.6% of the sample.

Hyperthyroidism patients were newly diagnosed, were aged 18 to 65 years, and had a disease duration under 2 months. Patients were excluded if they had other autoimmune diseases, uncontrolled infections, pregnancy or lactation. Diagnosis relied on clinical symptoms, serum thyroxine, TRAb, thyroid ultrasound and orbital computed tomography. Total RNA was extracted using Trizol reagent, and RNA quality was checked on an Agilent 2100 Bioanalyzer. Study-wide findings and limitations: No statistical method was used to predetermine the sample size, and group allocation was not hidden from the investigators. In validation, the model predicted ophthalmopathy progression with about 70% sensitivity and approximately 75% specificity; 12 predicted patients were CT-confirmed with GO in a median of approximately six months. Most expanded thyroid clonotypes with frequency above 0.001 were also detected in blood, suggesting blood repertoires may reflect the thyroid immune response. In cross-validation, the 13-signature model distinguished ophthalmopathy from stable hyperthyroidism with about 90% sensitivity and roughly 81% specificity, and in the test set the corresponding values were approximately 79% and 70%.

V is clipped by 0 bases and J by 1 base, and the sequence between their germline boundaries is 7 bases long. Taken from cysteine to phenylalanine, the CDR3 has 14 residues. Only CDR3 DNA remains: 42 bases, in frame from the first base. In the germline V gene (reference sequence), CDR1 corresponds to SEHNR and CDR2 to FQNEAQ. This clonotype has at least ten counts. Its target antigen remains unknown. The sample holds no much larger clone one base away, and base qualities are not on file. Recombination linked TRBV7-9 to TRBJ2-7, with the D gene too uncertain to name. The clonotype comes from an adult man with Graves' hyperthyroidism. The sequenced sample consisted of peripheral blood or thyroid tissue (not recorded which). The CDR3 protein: CASSLAPGSYEQYF. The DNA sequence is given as TGTGCCAGCAGCTTAGCGCCGGGTTCCTACGAGCAGTACTTC. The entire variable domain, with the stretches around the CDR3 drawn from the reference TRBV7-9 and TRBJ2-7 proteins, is DTGVSQNPRHKITKRGQNVTFRCDPISEHNRLYWYRQTLGQGPEFLTYFQNEAQLEKSRLLSDRFSAERPKGSFSTLEIQRTEQGDSAMYLCASSLAPGSYEQYFGPGTRLTVT.